These T cell receptor beta chains were read from a single sample in a study of identical twins. TCRdb re-called the 5' RACE reads with MiXCR, one entry per CDR3 protein. The profile covers about 210,000 distinct CDR3 sequences, with roughly a tenth appearing a single time and 5% to 6.5% taken by the ten largest. The sequenced sample was memory (CD45RO+) T cells sorted from blood. These receptors were taken from a woman aged 18-30 years in good health. Both conserved end residues are part of each CDR3. A D gene is named only where the DNA matches it firmly. Expanded clones are given a class, and other clones once, few, many or no size at all.

j_call: TRBJ2-2; clone_size: .; d_call: TRBD2; v_call: TRBV4-3; cdr3_nt: TGCGCCAGCAGCCAAGTAGGAGGGAGGGGCACCGGGGAGCTGTTTTTT; cdr3_aa: CASSQVGGRGTGELFF
j_call: TRBJ1-4; clone_size: .; d_call: .; v_call: TRBV7-2; cdr3_nt: TGTGCCAGCAGCTTAGTGCAGGGGAGTGAAAAACTGTTTTTT; cdr3_aa: CASSLVQGSEKLFF
j_call: TRBJ2-3; clone_size: many; d_call: .; v_call: TRBV7-2; cdr3_nt: TGTGCCAGCAGGTACACAGATACGCAGTATTTT; cdr3_aa: CASRYTDTQYF
j_call: TRBJ1-1; clone_size: .; d_call: TRBD1; v_call: TRBV10-2; cdr3_nt: TGCGCCAGCACCAGACAGGGGGCAGGCACTGAAGCTTTCTTT; cdr3_aa: CASTRQGAGTEAFF
j_call: TRBJ2-5; clone_size: .; d_call: .; v_call: TRBV7-2; cdr3_nt: TGTGCCAGCAGCCCCTTAGCGGAGACCCAGTACTTC; cdr3_aa: CASSPLAETQYF
j_call: TRBJ2-6; clone_size: .; d_call: .; v_call: TRBV10-2; cdr3_nt: TGCGCCAGCGGGGGGGCGTGGGCCAACGTCCTGACTTTC; cdr3_aa: CASGGAWANVLTF
j_call: TRBJ2-1; clone_size: .; d_call: TRBD1; v_call: TRBV5-1; cdr3_nt: TGCGCCAGCAGCTCTATATCCGGGACAGGGAGGCAGGCGTTCTTC; cdr3_aa: CASSSISGTGRQAFF
j_call: TRBJ1-1; clone_size: .; d_call: .; v_call: TRBV2; cdr3_nt: TGTGCCAGCCAGGTCCGGAACACTGAAGCTTTCTTT; cdr3_aa: CASQVRNTEAFF
j_call: TRBJ2-7; clone_size: few; d_call: .; v_call: TRBV30; cdr3_nt: TGTGCCTGGAGTGTGGCGGGTCGCTACGAGCAGTACTTC; cdr3_aa: CAWSVAGRYEQYF
j_call: TRBJ2-7; clone_size: .; d_call: .; v_call: TRBV5-1; cdr3_nt: TGCGCCAGCAGCTTCCAGGGAGCCTACGAGCAGTACTTC; cdr3_aa: CASSFQGAYEQYF
j_call: TRBJ2-1; clone_size: .; d_call: TRBD2; v_call: TRBV5-6; cdr3_nt: TGTGCCAGCGCGTTCGAGCGGGAGGGCCCGGCCAATGAGCAGTTCTTC; cdr3_aa: CASAFEREGPANEQFF
j_call: TRBJ2-1; clone_size: .; d_call: TRBD2; v_call: TRBV5-1; cdr3_nt: TGCGCCAGCACCCGGACTAGCGGTTACGATGAGCAGTTCTTC; cdr3_aa: CASTRTSGYDEQFF
j_call: TRBJ1-1; clone_size: many; d_call: .; v_call: TRBV20-1; cdr3_nt: TGCAGTGCTAGAGATCGACAGGTGAACACTGAAGCTTTCTTT; cdr3_aa: CSARDRQVNTEAFF
j_call: TRBJ1-1; clone_size: .; d_call: .; v_call: TRBV5-1; cdr3_nt: TGCGCCAGCAGCCCCGGACCTATGAACACTGAAGCTTTCTTT; cdr3_aa: CASSPGPMNTEAFF
j_call: TRBJ2-3; clone_size: .; d_call: .; v_call: TRBV10-1; cdr3_nt: TGCGCCAGCAGTGATGGGGTTCGGACAGATACGCAGTATTTT; cdr3_aa: CASSDGVRTDTQYF
j_call: TRBJ2-7; clone_size: .; d_call: .; v_call: TRBV7-2; cdr3_nt: TGTGCCAGCAGCTTTAGACGGGAGTCAAACGAGCAGTACTTC; cdr3_aa: CASSFRRESNEQYF
j_call: TRBJ1-1; clone_size: .; d_call: .; v_call: TRBV14; cdr3_nt: TGTGCCAGCAGCGCTCAGCCGAACACTGAAGCTTTCTTT; cdr3_aa: CASSAQPNTEAFF
j_call: TRBJ2-3; clone_size: .; d_call: TRBD2; v_call: TRBV5-8; cdr3_nt: TGTGCCAGCAGCCCGGGGGGGCTAGCGGGAGATACGCAGTATTTT; cdr3_aa: CASSPGGLAGDTQYF
j_call: TRBJ1-1; clone_size: .; d_call: .; v_call: TRBV6-5; cdr3_nt: TGTGCCAGCAGTTACCCAGCAGTGGGGTTTGTAGAAGCTTTCTTT; cdr3_aa: CASSYPAVGFVEAFF
j_call: TRBJ1-3; clone_size: few; d_call: TRBD1; v_call: TRBV4-3; cdr3_nt: TGCGCCAGCAGCCAGACAGGGACAGGGCCTGGAAACACCATATATTTT; cdr3_aa: CASSQTGTGPGNTIYF
j_call: TRBJ2-5; clone_size: many; d_call: .; v_call: TRBV20-1; cdr3_nt: TGCAGTGCTACGGCTACCCGCCAAGAGACCCAGTACTTC; cdr3_aa: CSATATRQETQYF
j_call: TRBJ1-1; clone_size: .; d_call: .; v_call: TRBV6-4; cdr3_nt: TGTGCCAGCAGTGAGGTTGGGGGATCCACTGAAGCTTTCTTT; cdr3_aa: CASSEVGGSTEAFF
j_call: TRBJ1-1; clone_size: few; d_call: TRBD1; v_call: TRBV10-3; cdr3_nt: TGTGCCATCAGGAGTTCTCAGGGGGCGGGGAACACTGAAGCTTTCTTT; cdr3_aa: CAIRSSQGAGNTEAFF
j_call: TRBJ1-5; clone_size: few; d_call: .; v_call: TRBV20-1; cdr3_nt: TGCAGTGCTAGAGATGGGCCAGTGCATCAGCCCCAGCATTTT; cdr3_aa: CSARDGPVHQPQHF